A selection of T cell receptor beta chains follows, all from one sample in a study of T cells in Graves' hyperthyroidism and ophthalmopathy. In TCRdb, the multiplex PCR reads were re-called with MiXCR into one record per CDR3 protein. The table records about 270,000 distinct CDR3 sequences, 20% to 25% of them present only once. The specimen sequenced was blood. The receptors come from a man aged 25-45 years with Graves' ophthalmopathy. The CDR3 runs from the conserved cysteine through the conserved F or W. A D gene is named only where the DNA matches it firmly. Size is omitted from some rows. Given values are once, few, many or a class for expanded clones.

abundance	v_gene	d_gene	j_gene	CDR3nt	CDR3aa
few	TRBV7-9	TRBD1	TRBJ1-1	TGTGCCAGTCGTGACCAGGGGGTCACTGAAGCTTTCTTT	CASRDQGVTEAFF
few	TRBV12-3/TRBV12-4	.	TRBJ1-2	TGTGCCAGCACCCGATCCGGGACCCCTGCCGGCTACACCTTC	CASTRSGTPAGYTF
many	TRBV11-2	TRBD2	TRBJ2-2	TGTGCCAGCAGTTCGGGGGGGGCAGGCACCGGGGAGCTGTTTTTT	CASSSGGAGTGELFF
.	TRBV15	.	TRBJ2-7	TGTGCCACCAGCAGAGGGGGGCGGGACAATACGGAGCAGTACTTC	CATSRGGRDNTEQYF
.	TRBV6-6	.	TRBJ1-2	TGTGCCAGCAGTTACTCGGGGGGGGGTGGCTACACCTTC	CASSYSGGGGYTF
.	TRBV11-3	.	TRBJ2-2	TGTGCCAGCAGCAACGACCCAGGCACCGGGGAGCTGTTTTTT	CASSNDPGTGELFF
few	TRBV9	.	TRBJ1-3	TGTGCCAGCAGCGCCACTGGGGGAAACACCATATATTTT	CASSATGGNTIYF
.	TRBV12-3/TRBV12-4	TRBD2	TRBJ2-1	TGTGCCAGCAGTCGGACTAGCGGGAGCCGTCGGGAGCAGTTCTTC	CASSRTSGSRREQFF
many	TRBV6-1	.	TRBJ1-1	TGTGCCAGCAGTTACGACCTCCCGGGACAACCGAACACTGAAGCTTTCTTT	CASSYDLPGQPNTEAFF
many	TRBV2	.	TRBJ2-1	TGTGCCAGCAGCTTGACTGTGAGCTCCTACAATGAGCAGTTCTTC	CASSLTVSSYNEQFF
.	TRBV5-4	TRBD2	TRBJ2-7	TGTGCCAGCAGGCAGGATAGCGGGAGCAGGTACGAGCAGTACTTC	CASRQDSGSRYEQYF
.	TRBV27	.	TRBJ1-5	TGTGCCAGCAGGTTGAGGGGGAATCAGCCCCAGCATTTT	CASRLRGNQPQHF
.	TRBV24-1	TRBD1	TRBJ1-5	TGTGCCACCAGTGTCGTGGGACAGGGGGGATATAGCAATCAGCCCCAGCATTTT	CATSVVGQGGYSNQPQHF
many	TRBV9	.	TRBJ1-5	TGTGCCAGCAGCGTAGCTGGCAATCAGCCCCAGCATTTT	CASSVAGNQPQHF
.	TRBV11-2	.	TRBJ2-4	TGTGCCAGCAGCCAGATACAGGGATCGGCCAAAAACATTCAGTACTTC	CASSQIQGSAKNIQYF
.	TRBV20-1	TRBD2	TRBJ2-4	TGCAGTGCCTCAACTAGCGACATTCAGTACTTC	CSASTSDIQYF
few	TRBV7-9	.	TRBJ2-1	TGTGCCAGCAGTCATTCGACGGGCCGGTACAATGAGCAGTTCTTC	CASSHSTGRYNEQFF
.	TRBV7-6	.	TRBJ1-3	TGTGCCAGCAGCTCTATTGACGGGGGAAACACCATATATTTT	CASSSIDGGNTIYF
.	TRBV28	TRBD1	TRBJ2-7	TGTGCCAGCAGTTTTCTCGGGACAGGGATTTTCCACGAGCAGTACTTC	CASSFLGTGIFHEQYF
.	TRBV28	.	TRBJ2-5	TGTGCCAGCAGTTTATCCAGGGGCGTTAGAGAGACCCAGTACTTC	CASSLSRGVRETQYF
many	TRBV11-3	.	TRBJ1-1	TGTGCCAGCAGCTTAGGCAGGGCGAACACTGAAGCTTTCTTT	CASSLGRANTEAFF
.	TRBV27	.	TRBJ2-1	TGTGCCAGCAGTTTATCGACGCCTAGCATCGATGAGCAGTTCTTC	CASSLSTPSIDEQFF
.	TRBV5-1	TRBD1	TRBJ2-7	TGTGCCAGCAGCGCCGGCGGACAGGGAGGCGAGCAGTACTTC	CASSAGGQGGEQYF
few	TRBV15	TRBD2	TRBJ2-1	TGTGCCACCAGCAGAGATAGCGGACTAGCGGGAGGAAGTTCCTACAATGAGCAGTTCTTC	CATSRDSGLAGGSSYNEQFF
.	TRBV15	TRBD1	TRBJ1-5	TGTGCCACCAGGAAGGGACAGGGCAATCAGCCCCAGCATTTT	CATRKGQGNQPQHF
many	TRBV18	TRBD2	TRBJ2-1	TGTGCCAGCTCACCACGGACTAGCGGCGACAATGAGCAGTTCTTC	CASSPRTSGDNEQFF